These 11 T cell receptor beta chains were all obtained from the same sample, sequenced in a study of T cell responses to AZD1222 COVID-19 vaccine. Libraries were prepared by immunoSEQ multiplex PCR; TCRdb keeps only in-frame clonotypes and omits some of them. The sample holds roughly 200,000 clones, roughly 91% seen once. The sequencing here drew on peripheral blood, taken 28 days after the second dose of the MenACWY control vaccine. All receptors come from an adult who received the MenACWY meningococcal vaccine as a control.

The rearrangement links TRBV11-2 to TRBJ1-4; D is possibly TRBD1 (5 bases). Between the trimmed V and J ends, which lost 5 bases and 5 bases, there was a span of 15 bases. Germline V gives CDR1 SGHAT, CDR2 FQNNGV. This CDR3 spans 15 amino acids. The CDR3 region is CASSQGLTSNEKLFF. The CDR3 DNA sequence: TGTGCCAGCAGCCAGGGACTGACGTCAAATGAAAAACTGTTTTTT. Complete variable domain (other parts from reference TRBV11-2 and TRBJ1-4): EAGVAQSPRYKIIEKRQSVAFWCNPISGHATLYWYQQILGQGPKLLIQFQNNGVVDDSQLPKDRFSAERLKGVDSTLKIQPAKLEDSAVYLCASSQGLTSNEKLFFGSGTQLSVL.

The CDR3 is CASSQDLAGSTEAFF. The CDR3 DNA is TGTGCCAGCAGCCAAGATCTCGCGGGGAGCACTGAAGCTTTCTTT. The chain uses TRBV4-2 and TRBJ1-1, with no clear D. CDR3 length: 15 amino acids. In germline, CDR1 is LGHNA, CDR2 YNFKEQ. Trimming removed 0 bases from V and 4 bases from J, with 12 bases in between.

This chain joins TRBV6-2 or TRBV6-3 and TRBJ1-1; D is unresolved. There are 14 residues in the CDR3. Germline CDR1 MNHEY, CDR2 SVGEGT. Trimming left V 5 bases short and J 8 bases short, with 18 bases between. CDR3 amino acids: CASSDGMSRWEAFF. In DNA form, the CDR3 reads TGTGCCAGCAGTGACGGAATGTCCAGGTGGGAAGCTTTCTTT.

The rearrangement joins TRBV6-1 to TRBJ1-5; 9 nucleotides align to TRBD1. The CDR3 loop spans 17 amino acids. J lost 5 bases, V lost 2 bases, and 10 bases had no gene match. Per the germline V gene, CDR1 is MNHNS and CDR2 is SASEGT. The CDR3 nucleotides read TGTGCCAGCAGTGAACCCTTTTGGACAGGGGAAGATCAGCCCCAGCATTTT. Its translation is CASSEPFWTGEDQPQHF.

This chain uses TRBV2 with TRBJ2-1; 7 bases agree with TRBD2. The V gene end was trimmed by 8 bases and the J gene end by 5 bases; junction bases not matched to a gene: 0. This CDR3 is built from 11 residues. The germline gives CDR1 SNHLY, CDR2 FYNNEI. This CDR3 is CASAGDNEQFF. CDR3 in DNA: TGTGCCAGCGCGGGGGACAATGAGCAGTTCTTC.

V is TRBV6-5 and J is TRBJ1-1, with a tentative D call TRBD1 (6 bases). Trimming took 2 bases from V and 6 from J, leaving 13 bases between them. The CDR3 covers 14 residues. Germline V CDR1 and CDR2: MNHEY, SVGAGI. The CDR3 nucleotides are TGTGCCAGCAGTTACGGCGACGGGGGGCCTGAAGCTTTCTTT. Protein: CASSYGDGGPEAFF.

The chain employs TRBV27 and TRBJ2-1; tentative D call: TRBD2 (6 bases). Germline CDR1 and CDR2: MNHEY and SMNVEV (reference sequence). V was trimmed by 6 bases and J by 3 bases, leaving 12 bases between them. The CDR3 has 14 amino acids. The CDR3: CASSSRGFYNEQFF. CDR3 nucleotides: TGTGCCAGCAGCTCGCGGGGCTTCTACAATGAGCAGTTCTTC.

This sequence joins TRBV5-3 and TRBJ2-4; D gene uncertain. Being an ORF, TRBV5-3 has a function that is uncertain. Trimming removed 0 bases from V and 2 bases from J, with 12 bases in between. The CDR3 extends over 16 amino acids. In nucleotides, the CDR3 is TGTGCCAGAAGCTTGGTTGACGACACCACCAAAAACATTCAGTACTTC. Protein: CARSLVDDTTKNIQYF.

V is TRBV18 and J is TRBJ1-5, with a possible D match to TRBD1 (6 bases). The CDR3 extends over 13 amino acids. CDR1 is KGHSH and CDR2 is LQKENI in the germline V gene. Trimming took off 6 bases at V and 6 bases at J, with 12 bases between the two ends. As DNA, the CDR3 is TGTGCCAGCTCTACAGGGTACCCTCAGCCCCAGCATTTT. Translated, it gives CASSTGYPQPQHF.

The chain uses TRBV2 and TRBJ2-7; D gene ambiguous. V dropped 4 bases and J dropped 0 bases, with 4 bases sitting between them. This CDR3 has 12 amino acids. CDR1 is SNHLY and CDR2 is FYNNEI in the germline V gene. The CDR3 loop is CASSVLSYEQYF. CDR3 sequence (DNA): TGTGCCAGCAGTGTGCTCTCCTACGAGCAGTACTTC. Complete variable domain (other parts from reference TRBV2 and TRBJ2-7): EPEVTQTPSHQVTQMGQEVILRCVPISNHLYFYWYRQILGQKVEFLVSFYNNEISEKSEIFDDQFSVERPDGSNFTLKIRSTKLEDSAMYFCASSVLSYEQYFGPGTRLTVT.

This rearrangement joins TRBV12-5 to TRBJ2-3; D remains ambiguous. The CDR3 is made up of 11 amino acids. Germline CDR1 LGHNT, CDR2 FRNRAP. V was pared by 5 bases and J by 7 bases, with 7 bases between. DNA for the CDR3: TGTGCTAGTGGTCAGCTCCATACGCAGTATTTT. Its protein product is CASGQLHTQYF.